The rows below give T cell receptor beta chains drawn from one sample of a study of shared clonotypes between healthy human individuals. The data were produced by immunoSEQ multiplex PCR, yet TCRdb's version contains in-frame clones alone and is incomplete. The sample has a few million clones; 85% to 95% are singletons. Sequences were obtained from naive CD4+ T cells from PBMCs. The receptor source for this set is a man aged 18-30 years in good health. Some clones in this sample may be carry-over from other donors' samples. CDR3s include the opening cysteine and the closing phenylalanine or tryptophan. D genes are given only for firm matches. Not every row has a clone size; where given, it reads once, few, many or a size class.

j_gene	abundance	d_gene	v_gene	CDR3nt	CDR3aa
TRBJ2-1	.	TRBD1	TRBV27	TGTGCCAGCAGTTTATACCCGGGACAGGGTGCGTTCTTC	CASSLYPGQGAFF
TRBJ1-1	.	.	TRBV6-5	TGTGCCAGCAGTTACTCGATCCAGGGAAGGACTTTCTTT	CASSYSIQGRTFF
TRBJ2-2	.	TRBD2	TRBV18	TGTGCCAGCTCGAACACCGGGACTATGGGGGAGCTGTTTTTT	CASSNTGTMGELFF
TRBJ2-7	.	.	TRBV29-1	TGCAGCGGCTTGACCACAAGCTCCTACGAGCAGTACTTC	CSGLTTSSYEQYF
TRBJ2-7	once	.	TRBV11-2	TGTGCCAGCAGCTTAGATCTTGGCCCACCGCGTTACGAGCAGTACTTC	CASSLDLGPPRYEQYF
TRBJ2-1	.	.	TRBV7-3	TGTGCCAGCAGCCAAAGGCAGGGAACCTACAATGAGCAGTTCTTC	CASSQRQGTYNEQFF
TRBJ2-1	.	.	TRBV5-6	TGTGCCAGCAGCTTGGTGGCCTTAAAAAATGAGCAGTTCTTC	CASSLVALKNEQFF
TRBJ1-1	.	.	TRBV6-5	TGTGCCAGCAGAAAGGGGGGTAACACTGAAGCTTTCTTT	CASRKGGNTEAFF
TRBJ2-3	.	TRBD2	TRBV7-9	TGTGCCAGCTCAGTGTTTCGCGGGAGGGCCTCGATATGGGGTACGCAGTATTTT	CASSVFRGRASIWGTQYF
TRBJ2-7	.	.	TRBV6-1	TGTGCCAGCAGTGAAGGTGGGGGGCCTTCCTACGAGCAGTACTTC	CASSEGGGPSYEQYF
TRBJ1-6	.	.	TRBV5-1	TGCGCCAGCAGCTTGAATTCGGGGACTTCACCCCTCCACTTT	CASSLNSGTSPLHF
TRBJ2-7	.	TRBD2	TRBV4-1	TGCGCCAGCAGCCTGCTAGCCGGACTAGCGGGGAACGAGCAGTACTTC	CASSLLAGLAGNEQYF
TRBJ2-2	.	.	TRBV11-3	TGTGCCAGCAGCACCCGGGATACCGGGGAGCTGTTTTTT	CASSTRDTGELFF
TRBJ1-5	.	.	TRBV19	TGTGCCAGTAGTATCCCGGGGGCTCCCAATCAGCCCCAGCATTTT	CASSIPGAPNQPQHF
TRBJ2-6	.	.	TRBV7-2	TGTGCCGGCCAGGGAGCTGGGGCCAACGTCCTGACTTTC	CAGQGAGANVLTF
TRBJ2-2	.	TRBD1	TRBV28	TGTGCCAGCAGCATTGGGACAGGGGGATCGGTCGGGGAGCTGTTTTTT	CASSIGTGGSVGELFF
TRBJ2-2	.	.	TRBV6-4	TGTGCCAGCAGTGTCCAGAAGGGCACCGGGGAGCTGTTTTTT	CASSVQKGTGELFF
TRBJ2-7	.	.	TRBV6-1	TGTGCCAGCAGTGAAATTCTGAGCGAGCAGTACTTC	CASSEILSEQYF
TRBJ1-2	.	.	TRBV10-3	TGTGCCATCAGTGAAGTCAAAACTAACTATGGCTACACCTTC	CAISEVKTNYGYTF
TRBJ1-2	.	.	TRBV2	TGTGCCAGCAGTGAAACCGGGGCAGGGGATGGCTACACCTTC	CASSETGAGDGYTF